This entry concerns a single TCR beta chain. One end of the junction fails to match germline, which may point to a read error. These data are taken from a study of cytomegalovirus exposure and HLA in healthy donors. The CDR3 totals 17 residues. The germline CDR1 and CDR2 sequences are SEHNR and FQNEAQ (reference sequence). Primers: 60 Vbeta forward and 13 Jbeta reverse. Produced via immunoSEQ multiplex PCR; TCRdb's table is partial and in-frame only. The sample has about 170,000 clones; about 82% are singletons. This clonotype originated in a female donor in good health and CMV-seronegative. Source material: PBMCs. This rearrangement joins TRBV7-9 to TRBJ2-4, with D possibly being TRBD2 (6 bases). The CDR3 DNA reads TGTGCCAGCAGCCCCACCTTGGACGGGAGAAGTGGCAACAGTCAGTACTTC. Amino acids: CASSPTLDGRSGNSQYF.